Presented here are 7 T cell receptor beta chains from one specimen sequenced in a study of cytomegalovirus exposure and HLA in healthy donors. Measured with immunoSEQ multiplex PCR; TCRdb has only the in-frame clones, and not every one. Altogether around 190,000 clones are present, 86% being singletons, with the ten largest covering roughly 1.6%. The sample was PBMCs. Every receptor here comes from a woman aged 18-29 years in good health and CMV-seronegative.

The chain uses TRBV19 and TRBJ2-7, with 10 bases identical to TRBD1. Per germline, CDR1 LNHDA and CDR2 SQIVND (reference sequence). J was trimmed by 6 bases and V by 6 bases; bases with no gene match: 8. The CDR3 covers 14 residues. The CDR3 sequence is CASRTGTGVSEQYF. Written as DNA, the CDR3 is TGTGCCAGTAGGACCGGGACAGGGGTGAGCGAGCAGTACTTC.

In this sample, this clone turned up once. The rearrangement joins TRBV9 to TRBJ2-3, with 16 bases matching TRBD2. The CDR3 consists of 19 residues. V lost 2 bases, J lost 3 bases, and 9 bases stayed unmatched. Germline-derived CDR1 and CDR2 are SGDLS and YYNGEE. CDR3 bases: TGTGCCAGCAGCGTTGCTCCGGGACTAGCGGGGGGGCCAACAGATACGCAGTATTTT. Translated: CASSVAPGLAGGPTDTQYF.

This chain joins TRBV19 and TRBJ2-7, with 8 bases matching TRBD1. The CDR3 runs 14 residues. Germline CDR1 LNHDA, CDR2 SQIVND (reference sequence). The trim removed 6 bases at V and 2 bases at J, leaving 6 bases unmatched. CDR3 sequence reads: CASRDDRGTYEQYF. CDR3 sequence (DNA): TGTGCCAGTAGGGACGACAGGGGAACCTACGAGCAGTACTTC.

V and J are TRBV18 and TRBJ2-7; 11 bases are shared with TRBD2. CDR1 is KGHSH, CDR2 LQKENI, per germline. CDR3 size: 16 residues. The J segment lost 0 bases and the V segment lost 5 bases, leaving 6 bases of the junction unmatched. CDR3 in DNA: TGTGCCAGCTCAAACAGACTAGCGGGGAGCTCCTACGAGCAGTACTTC. Its translation is CASSNRLAGSSYEQYF.

The chain uses TRBV11-2 and TRBJ2-1; D is uncertain. V was clipped by 5 bases and J by 4 bases, with 12 bases between them. The germline CDR1 and CDR2 sequences are SGHAT and FQNNGV. There are 14 residues in the CDR3. CDR3 sequence (DNA): TGTGCCAGCAGCCCCCCGACACTTTACAATGAGCAGTTCTTC. Translated, it gives CASSPPTLYNEQFF.

The chain carries TRBV2 and TRBJ2-7; D may be TRBD2 (6 bases). V lost 6 bases to trimming and J lost 0 bases, with 9 bases between them. The V gene's germline CDR1 is SNHLY and CDR2 FYNNEI. CDR3 length: 13 residues. CDR3 nucleotides: TGTGCCAGCAGAGGCGGGGACTCCTACGAGCAGTACTTC. Amino acid sequence: CASRGGDSYEQYF. The full variable domain, its missing parts supplied by reference TRBV2 and TRBJ2-7, is EPEVTQTPSHQVTQMGQEVILRCVPISNHLYFYWYRQILGQKVEFLVSFYNNEISEKSEIFDDQFSVERPDGSNFTLKIRSTKLEDSAMYFCASRGGDSYEQYFGPGTRLTVT.

V gene TRBV6-1 combines with J gene TRBJ1-4; unclear D gene. The CDR3 covers 12 residues. Germline V CDR1 and CDR2: MNHNS, SASEGT. Trimming shortened V by 6 bases and J by 7 bases, and 9 bases separated the two germline ends. This CDR3 reads CASRFGGEKLFF. CDR3 in DNA: TGTGCCAGCAGATTCGGTGGTGAAAAACTGTTTTTT.